The 18 T cell receptor beta chains reported below all come from one sample, sequenced in a study of regulatory T cells in long-lasting Graves disease. The time point: newly diagnosed GD, antithyroid drugs for less than 3 months. Isolated PBMC RNA provided the starting material for the TCR library. Construction of the TCR beta libraries employed iRepertoire HTBI primers in conjunction with Arm-PCR of CDR3 regions. Via MiXCR, TCRdb re-called the multiplex PCR reads, giving one row per CDR3 protein. In the table there are about 440,000 distinct CDR3 sequences, more than 13% of which are singletons. Another study also made use of these data, one on T cells in Graves' hyperthyroidism and ophthalmopathy.

The sequencing used peripheral blood mononuclear cells (PBMCs), collected at new diagnosis, from a patient treated with antithyroid drugs. The receptors were sampled from a woman aged 25 to 39 with Graves disease.

This clonotype was picked up many times. The V call is TRBV30, the J call TRBJ2-1; D tentatively fits TRBD1 or TRBD2 (5 bases each). Trimming cost V 1 base and J 8 bases, with 15 bases left between them. This CDR3 comprises 14 residues. Germline values: CDR1 GTSNPN, CDR2 SVGIG (reference sequence). DNA for the CDR3: TGTGCCTGGAGTGGGAGTGGGGGTTGGGATGAGCAGTTCTTC. It encodes CAWSGSGGWDEQFF. Drawing the rest from reference TRBV30 and TRBJ2-1, the complete variable domain is SQTIHQWPATLVQPVGSPLSLECTVEGTSNPNLYWYRQAAGRGLQLLFYSVGIGQISSEVPQNLSASRPQDRQFILSSKKLLLSDSGFYLCAWSGSGGWDEQFFGPGTRLTVL.

The table lists this clonotype with a few counts. The J gene is TRBJ2-7, the V gene TRBV10-3; tentative D call: TRBD2 (6 bases). Germline-derived CDR1 and CDR2 are ENHRY and SYGVKD. Trimming took 11 bases from V and 6 from J, leaving 23 bases between them. This CDR3 region has 14 residues. The CDR3 nucleotides read TGTGCCGTTGTCGGGGGAGCGGGTGGCCTCGAGCAGTACTTC. Residues: CAVVGGAGGLEQYF.

This clonotype has a count of ten or more. This rearrangement joins TRBV5-1 to TRBJ1-1; D gene ambiguous. Trimming stripped 3 bases from V and 0 bases from J, with 6 bases between. The CDR3 extends over 13 amino acids. Germline loops: CDR1 SGHRS, CDR2 YFSETQ. The CDR3 loop is CASSWKVNTEAFF. CDR3 sequence (DNA): TGCGCCAGCAGCTGGAAAGTGAACACTGAAGCTTTCTTT.

This clonotype was counted ten times or more. The rearrangement joins TRBV12-3 or TRBV12-4 to TRBJ2-3; D remains ambiguous. The CDR3 is made up of 12 amino acids. V lost 8 bases and J lost 2, with 8 bases in between. CDR3 region: CASGPNTDTQYF. The DNA for the CDR3 is TGTGCCAGCGGGCCCAACACAGATACGCAGTATTTT.

This clonotype was counted only a few times. J is TRBJ2-7 and V is TRBV7-3; 13 nucleotides align to TRBD2. This CDR3 has 18 amino acids. Trimming at V came to 3 bases and at J to 0 bases, leaving 8 bases not matched to a gene. Per the germline V gene, CDR1 is SGHTA and CDR2 is FQGTGA. As DNA, the CDR3 is TGTGCCAGCAGCTTCACCGGGACTAGCGGGACTAGCTCCTACGAGCAGTACTTC. As protein: CASSFTGTSGTSSYEQYF.

The sample holds many counts of this clonotype. The J gene is TRBJ2-4, the V gene TRBV7-2; 15 bases match TRBD2. V lost 3 bases and J lost 3; bases outside the gene matches: 12. The CDR3 has 20 amino acids. Looked up from germline, CDR1 is SGHTA and CDR2 is FQGNSA. CDR3 sequence (DNA): TGTGCCAGCAGCTTCGGACTAGCGGGAGGGCCTGGTTCGGTCAAAAACATTCAGTACTTC. This codes for CASSFGLAGGPGSVKNIQYF.

The chain employs TRBV3-1 and TRBJ1-2; D unresolved. The V gene lost 4 bases and the J gene lost 4 bases, with 13 bases spanning the gap. The length of the CDR3 is 14 residues. CDR1 is LGHDT and CDR2 is YNNKEL in the germline V gene (reference sequence). This chain's CDR3 is CASSLWKGGYGYTF. CDR3 in DNA: TGTGCCAGCAGCCTTTGGAAGGGTGGCTATGGCTACACCTTC.

There are a few counts of this clonotype. V is TRBV2 and J is TRBJ2-5; no reliable D call. In germline, CDR1 is SNHLY, CDR2 FYNNEI. The CDR3 has 12 amino acids. V was shortened by 8 bases and J by 4 bases, with 11 bases between the two germline ends. The CDR3 DNA is TGTGCCAGCGGTCCTGGCGGAGAGACCCAGTACTTC. This translates into CASGPGGETQYF.

This clonotype was seen a handful of times. The chain combines TRBV6-1 with TRBJ2-2; perhaps TRBD2 as D (5 bases). The germline gives CDR1 MNHNS, CDR2 SASEGT. This CDR3 region has 15 residues. V lost 3 bases to trimming and J lost 4 bases, with 12 bases between them. The chain's CDR3 is CASSERVGSTGELFF. The CDR3 DNA is TGTGCCAGCAGTGAGAGGGTAGGGAGCACCGGGGAGCTGTTTTTT.

This clonotype was detected many times. In DNA form, the CDR3 reads TGTGCCAGCAGTTTCCTAGGGACAGTGAACACTGAAGCTTTCTTT. As protein: CASSFLGTVNTEAFF. The gene calls are TRBV27 and TRBJ1-1; 7 positions agree with TRBD1. The J segment lost 0 bases and the V segment lost 3 bases, leaving 4 bases of the junction unmatched. This CDR3 has 15 residues. Per germline, CDR1 MNHEY and CDR2 SMNVEV (reference sequence).

The chain is built from TRBV30 and TRBJ2-7; weak D call: TRBD2 (5 bases). V was pared by 2 bases and J by 1 base, with 24 bases between. Per germline, CDR1 GTSNPN and CDR2 SVGIG (reference sequence). This CDR3 spans 18 amino acids. The CDR3 protein is CAWSPGTRGRGNSYEQYF. DNA of the CDR3: TGTGCCTGGAGTCCCGGTACCCGGGGTCGGGGAAATTCCTACGAGCAGTACTTC. Looking up the rest from reference TRBV30 and TRBJ2-7 gives the full variable domain: SQTIHQWPATLVQPVGSPLSLECTVEGTSNPNLYWYRQAAGRGLQLLFYSVGIGQISSEVPQNLSASRPQDRQFILSSKKLLLSDSGFYLCAWSPGTRGRGNSYEQYFGPGTRLTVT.

The chain employs TRBV7-8 and TRBJ2-3, with 16 positions matching TRBD2. The germline CDR1 and CDR2 sequences are SGHVS and FQNEAQ. The CDR3 extends over 18 amino acids. V trimming: 5 bases; J trimming: 2 bases; junction bases outside the gene matches: 7. The CDR3 loop reads CASSAGLAGGPTTDTQYF. CDR3 in DNA: TGTGCCAGCAGCGCGGGACTAGCGGGAGGGCCTACCACAGATACGCAGTATTTT.

The rearrangement joins TRBV20-1 to TRBJ2-4; D remains unclear. V was clipped by 0 bases and J by 0 bases, with 12 bases between them. Germline loops: CDR1 DFQATT, CDR2 SNEGSKA (reference sequence). The CDR3 covers 16 residues. CDR3 region: CSARDGSALAKNIQYF. In DNA, the CDR3 is TGCAGTGCTAGAGATGGGTCAGCGCTAGCCAAAAACATTCAGTACTTC.

This clonotype was observed many times. This chain connects TRBV12-3 or TRBV12-4 to TRBJ2-1; TRBD1 agrees at 7 bases. V was pared by 2 bases and J by 12 bases, with 4 bases of the junction left unmatched. The CDR3 covers 12 residues. As DNA, the CDR3 is TGTGCCAGCAGTTTACCGGGACAGAGGCAGTTCTTC. It yields the protein CASSLPGQRQFF.

The table lists this clonotype with many counts. The V call is TRBV2, the J call TRBJ1-5, with 7 nucleotides matching TRBD1. V dropped 7 bases and J dropped 3; count of bases not matched to a gene: 9. The V gene's germline CDR1 is SNHLY and CDR2 FYNNEI. The CDR3 sequence is 15 residues long. CDR3 DNA: TGTGCCAGCACTGTGGACAGGTTACTCAATCAGCCCCAGCATTTT. Translating gives CASTVDRLLNQPQHF.

This chain connects TRBV18 to TRBJ2-2; 10 positions match TRBD2. Germline-derived CDR1 and CDR2 are KGHSH and LQKENI. This CDR3 spans 17 amino acids. J lost 5 bases, V lost 3 bases, and 9 bases had no gene match. CDR3 coding DNA: TGTGCCAGCTCACCTTTCCAATCTAGCGGGAGTACCGGGGAGCTGTTTTTT. Amino acids: CASSPFQSSGSTGELFF. Complete variable domain (other parts from reference TRBV18 and TRBJ2-2): NAGVMQNPRHLVRRRGQEARLRCSPMKGHSHVYWYRQLPEEGLKFMVYLQKENIIDESGMPKERFSAEFPKEGPSILRIQQVVRGDSAAYFCASSPFQSSGSTGELFFGEGSRLTVL.

Remarks on this clonotype: Given a far larger clone just one base away, this is likely a sequencing read error. This chain links TRBV6-2 or TRBV6-3 with TRBJ2-1; 10 bases map to TRBD2. V shed 6 bases and J 4 bases; nucleotides not matched to a gene: 9. This CDR3 is built from 16 residues. Germline V gives CDR1 MNHEY, CDR2 SVGEGT. The CDR3 DNA reads as TGTGCCAGCAGGGAAGCGGGAGGGCCCCCATACAATGAGCAGTTCTTC. This translates into CASREAGGPPYNEQFF.

The rearrangement joins TRBV7-8 to TRBJ2-5; D is ambiguous. Looked up from germline, CDR1 is SGHVS and CDR2 is FQNEAQ. The CDR3 is made up of 13 amino acids. V was clipped by 3 bases and J by 4 bases, with 9 bases between them. DNA of the CDR3: TGTGCCAGCAGCTTCTTAGGTAGAGAGACCCAGTACTTC. It yields the protein CASSFLGRETQYF.